The clone carrying this TCR beta chain was found a few times. Germline V CDR1 and CDR2: SEHNR, FQNEAQ (reference sequence). The trim removed 5 bases at V and 1 base at J, leaving 6 bases unmatched. CDR3 length: 17 residues. Method: immunoSEQ multiplex PCR; TCRdb's copy keeps in-frame clones and lacks some. Altogether around 39,000 clones are present, 80% being singletons, with the ten largest covering approximately 15%. This sample is part of a study of blood T cell repertoires in COVID-19. Input material: peripheral blood. The TCR comes from a woman between 65 and 79 years old with acute or convalescent COVID-19. This chain connects TRBV7-9 to TRBJ2-2, with TRBD2 matching 11 bases. CDR3: CASSRSGTSGNTGELFF. CDR3 sequence (DNA): TGTGCCAGCAGCCGATCCGGGACTAGCGGGAACACCGGGGAGCTGTTTTTT.